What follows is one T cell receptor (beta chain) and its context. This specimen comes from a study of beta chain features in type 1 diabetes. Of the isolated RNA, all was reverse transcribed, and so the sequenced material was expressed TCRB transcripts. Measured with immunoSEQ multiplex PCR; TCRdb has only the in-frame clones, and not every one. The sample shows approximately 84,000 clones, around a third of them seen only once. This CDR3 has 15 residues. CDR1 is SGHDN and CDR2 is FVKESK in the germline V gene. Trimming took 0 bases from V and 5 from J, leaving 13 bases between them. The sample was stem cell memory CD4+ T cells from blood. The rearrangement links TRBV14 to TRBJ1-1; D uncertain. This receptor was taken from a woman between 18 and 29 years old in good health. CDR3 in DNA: TGTGCCAGCAGCCAAGATGCCCCGAGAATGACTGAAGCTTTCTTT. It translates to CASSQDAPRMTEAFF.